The text below deals with one T cell receptor (beta chain). What it binds is not known. The germline V gene has CDR1 MDHEN and CDR2 SYDVKM. The CDR3 loop spans 19 amino acids. V lost 3 bases and J lost 6, with 26 bases in between. This entry belongs to a study of Ad26.COV2.S vaccination and SARS-CoV-2 variants. Whole-study context: A COV1001 Ad26.COV2.S trial-arm participant provided the sample. Overall study results and limits: Vaccine recipients surpassed placebo recipients in spike-specific TCR breadth. In TCR breadth and depth analyses, total T cell responses may have been underestimated.

Described treatment: 15 to 20 received Ad26.COV2.S at low or high dose, single or two shots; a few received placebo; per-sample allocation not given. Each sample was drawn 63 days after the first injection (of vaccine or placebo). Boston provided a donor who was an adult aged 18-55 years. The data were produced by immunoSEQ multiplex PCR, yet TCRdb's version contains in-frame clones alone and is incomplete. The sample consists of 440,000 or so clones, over 80% of them appearing once. The chain employs TRBV28 and TRBJ2-2; unclear D gene. This sequence originates from a person aged 18-60 years who received the Ad26.COV2.S COVID-19 vaccine or a placebo. Sequenced here: peripheral blood, sampled in a trial of Ad26.COV2.S vaccine versus placebo. The CDR3 nucleotides are TGTGCCAGCAGTTTCCTCCTTGGGGTGGGTGGGCATAACGCCGGGGAGCTGTTTTTT. It is translated as CASSFLLGVGGHNAGELFF.